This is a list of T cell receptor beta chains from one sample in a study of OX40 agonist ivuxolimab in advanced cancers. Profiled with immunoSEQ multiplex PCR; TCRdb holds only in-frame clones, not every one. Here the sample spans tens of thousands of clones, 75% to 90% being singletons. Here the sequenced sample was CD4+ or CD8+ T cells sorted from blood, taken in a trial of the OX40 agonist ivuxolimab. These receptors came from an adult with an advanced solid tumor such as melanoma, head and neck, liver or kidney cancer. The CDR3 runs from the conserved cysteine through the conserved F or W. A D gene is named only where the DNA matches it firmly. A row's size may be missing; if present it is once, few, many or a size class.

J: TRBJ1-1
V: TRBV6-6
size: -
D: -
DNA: TGTGCCAGCAGTGCGGACACTGAAGCTTTCTTT
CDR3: CASSADTEAFF

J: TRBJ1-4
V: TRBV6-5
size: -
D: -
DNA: TGTGCCAGCAGTTACTCAGGACCCACCTCGGGTGAAAAACTGTTTTTT
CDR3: CASSYSGPTSGEKLFF

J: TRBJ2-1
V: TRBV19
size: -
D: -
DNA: TGTGCCAGTAGTATCCTAGGATACAATGAGCAGTTCTTC
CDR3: CASSILGYNEQFF

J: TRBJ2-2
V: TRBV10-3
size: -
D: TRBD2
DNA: TGTGCCATCAGTGGGACGACTAGCGGAATCAACACCGGGGAGCTGTTTTTT
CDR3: CAISGTTSGINTGELFF

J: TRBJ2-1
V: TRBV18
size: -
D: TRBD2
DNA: TGTGCCAGCTCACCCCCACTAGCGGGAGGGGCCAATGAGCAGTTCTTC
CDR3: CASSPPLAGGANEQFF

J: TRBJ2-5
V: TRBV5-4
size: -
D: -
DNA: TGTGCCAGCGCCTCCTCCGGGACTCATATAGAGACCCAGTACTTC
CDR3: CASASSGTHIETQYF

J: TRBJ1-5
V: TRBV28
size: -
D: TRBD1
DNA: TGTGCCAGCAGTTACCCCGGACAGGGGGCAAATCAGCCCCAGCATTTT
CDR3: CASSYPGQGANQPQHF

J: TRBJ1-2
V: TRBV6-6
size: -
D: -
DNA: TGTGCCAGCAGCCAAAAGATAAACTATGGCTACACCTTC
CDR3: CASSQKINYGYTF

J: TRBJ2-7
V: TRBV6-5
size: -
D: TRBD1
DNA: TGTGCCAGCCTTTTCGGACAGGGGCTAGAGGAGCAGTACTTC
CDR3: CASLFGQGLEEQYF

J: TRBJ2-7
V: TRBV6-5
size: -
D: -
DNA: TGTGCCAGCAGCAGGGACTCCTACGAGCAGTACTTC
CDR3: CASSRDSYEQYF

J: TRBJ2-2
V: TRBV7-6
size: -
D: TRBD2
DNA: TGTGCCAGCAGCTCGACTAGCGGGGGGGCCGTCGGGGAGCTGTTTTTT
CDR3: CASSSTSGGAVGELFF

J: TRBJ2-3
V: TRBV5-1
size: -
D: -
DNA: TGCGCCAGCAGCTTGGAGGACGGCACAGATACGCAGTATTTT
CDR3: CASSLEDGTDTQYF

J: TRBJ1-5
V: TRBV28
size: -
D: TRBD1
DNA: TGTGCCAGCAGTACTCGACAGGGGGGCTTAAGCAATCAGCCCCAGCATTTT
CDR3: CASSTRQGGLSNQPQHF

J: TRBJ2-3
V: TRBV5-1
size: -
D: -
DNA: TGCGCCAGCAGCTTGGAATTCCCCGGGGCCCGCACAGATACGCAGTATTTT
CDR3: CASSLEFPGARTDTQYF

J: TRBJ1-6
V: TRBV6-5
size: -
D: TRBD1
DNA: TGTGCCAGCAGTAACCGGGACAGTGATAATTCACCCCTCCACTTT
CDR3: CASSNRDSDNSPLHF

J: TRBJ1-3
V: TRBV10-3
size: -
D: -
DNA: TGTGCCATCAGACTTTTATCTGGAAACACCATATATTTT
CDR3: CAIRLLSGNTIYF

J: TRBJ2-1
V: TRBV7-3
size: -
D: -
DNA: TGTGCCAGCAGCTTAATGGCGGAGGAGCAGTTCTTC
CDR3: CASSLMAEEQFF

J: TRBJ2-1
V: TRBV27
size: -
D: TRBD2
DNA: TGTGCCAGCAGTTCAACTAGCGGGACAGAGTTCTTC
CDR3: CASSSTSGTEFF

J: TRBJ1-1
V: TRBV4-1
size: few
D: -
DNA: TGCGCCAGCAGCCAAGCTTGGGCAGGGGAGGCTTTCTTT
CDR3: CASSQAWAGEAFF

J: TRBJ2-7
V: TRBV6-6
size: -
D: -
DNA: TGTGCCAGCAGCCCTTACACCTACGAGCAGTACTTC
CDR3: CASSPYTYEQYF

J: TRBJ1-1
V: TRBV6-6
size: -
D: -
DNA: TGTGCCAGCAGTAAAACGGCCGGAACTGAAGCTTTCTTT
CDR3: CASSKTAGTEAFF

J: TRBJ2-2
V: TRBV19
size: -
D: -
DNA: TGTGCCAGTAGTCCCCAGGGGGGCGGGGAGCTGTTTTTT
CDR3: CASSPQGGGELFF

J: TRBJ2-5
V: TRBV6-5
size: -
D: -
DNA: TGTGCCACCAGTTACTACTTCGAAGAGACCCAGTACTTC
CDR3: CATSYYFEETQYF

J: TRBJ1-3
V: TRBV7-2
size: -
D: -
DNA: TGTGCCAGCAGCCCGGGGGTCTACCCTGGAAACACCATATATTTT
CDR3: CASSPGVYPGNTIYF

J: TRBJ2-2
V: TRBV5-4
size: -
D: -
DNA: TGTGCCAGCAGCTTTCAGATAGAGGAGGAGCTGTTTTTT
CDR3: CASSFQIEEELFF

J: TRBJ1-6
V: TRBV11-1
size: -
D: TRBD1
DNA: TGTGCCAGCAGTCCATGGACAGGGCAAGATTCACCCCTCCACTTT
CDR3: CASSPWTGQDSPLHF

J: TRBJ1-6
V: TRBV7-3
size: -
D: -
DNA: TGTGCCAGCAGCTTCGAATCGGATTCACCCCTCCACTTT
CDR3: CASSFESDSPLHF

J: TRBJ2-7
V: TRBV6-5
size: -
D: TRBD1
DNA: TGTGCCAGCAGTTACGTCCTCGGGACAGCCTACGAGCAGTACTTC
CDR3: CASSYVLGTAYEQYF

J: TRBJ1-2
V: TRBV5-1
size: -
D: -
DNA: TGCGCCAGCAGCTTTGGGGGCAGGATGGTGGGGTATGGCTACACCTTC
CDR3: CASSFGGRMVGYGYTF

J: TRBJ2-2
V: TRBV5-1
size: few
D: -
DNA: TGCGCCAGCGTTGCCGAATCCACCGGGGAGCTGTTTTTT
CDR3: CASVAESTGELFF

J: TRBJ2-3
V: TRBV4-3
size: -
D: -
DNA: TGCGCCAGCAGCTCCTCCCTAGCTACAGATACGCAGTATTTT
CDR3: CASSSSLATDTQYF

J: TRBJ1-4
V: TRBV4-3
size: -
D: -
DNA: TGCGCCAGCAGCCAAGGGGATGCAGACTTTAATGAAAAACTGTTTTTT
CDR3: CASSQGDADFNEKLFF

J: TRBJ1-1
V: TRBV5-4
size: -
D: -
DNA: TGTGCCAGCAGCTTGACAGGGATGGGAAGCCACACTGAAGCTTTCTTT
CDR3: CASSLTGMGSHTEAFF

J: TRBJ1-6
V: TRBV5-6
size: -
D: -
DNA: TGTGCCAGCAGCTTGGTTGGCGGGTTAACCCTCCACTTT
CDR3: CASSLVGGLTLHF

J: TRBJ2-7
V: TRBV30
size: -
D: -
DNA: TGTGCCTGGAGTGTTCAGGGATACGAGCAGTACTTC
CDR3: CAWSVQGYEQYF

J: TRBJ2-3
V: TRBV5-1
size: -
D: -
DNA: TGCGCCAGCAGCTTGGGAGGCCCAGATACGCAGTATTTT
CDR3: CASSLGGPDTQYF

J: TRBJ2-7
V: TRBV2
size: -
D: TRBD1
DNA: TGTGCCAGCAGTGGAGGGACAGGGGGCCTCTACGAGCAGTACTTC
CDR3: CASSGGTGGLYEQYF

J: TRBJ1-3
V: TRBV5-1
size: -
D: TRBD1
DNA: TGCGCCAGCAGCTCTGGGACAGCTGGAAACACCATATATTTT
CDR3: CASSSGTAGNTIYF

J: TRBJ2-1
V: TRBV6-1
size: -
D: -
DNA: TGTGCCAGCAGTCCAGAAGGGACCATCAATGAGCAGTTCTTC
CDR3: CASSPEGTINEQFF

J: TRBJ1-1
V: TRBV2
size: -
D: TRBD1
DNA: TGTGCCAGCAGACCCACAGGGGTGATCTCTGAAGCTTTCTTT
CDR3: CASRPTGVISEAFF

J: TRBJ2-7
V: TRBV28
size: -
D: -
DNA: TGTGCCAGCAGTTTAGGGGGGACAGTCCCCTACGAGCAGTACTTC
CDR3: CASSLGGTVPYEQYF

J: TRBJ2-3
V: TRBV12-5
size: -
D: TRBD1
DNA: TGTGCTAGCCGCGACAGGGCACACACAGATACGCAGTATTTT
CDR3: CASRDRAHTDTQYF

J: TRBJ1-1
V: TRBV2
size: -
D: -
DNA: TGTGCCAGCAGTGGTCCGCTGGCTGAAGCTTTCTTT
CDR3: CASSGPLAEAFF

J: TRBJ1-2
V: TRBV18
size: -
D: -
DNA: TGTGCCAGCTCACCGCAGGATTATGGCTACACCTTC
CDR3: CASSPQDYGYTF

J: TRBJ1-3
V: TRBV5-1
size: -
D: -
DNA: TGCGCCAGCTCCCTGAGGGGCGGGCAAACTGGAAACACCATATATTTT
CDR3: CASSLRGGQTGNTIYF

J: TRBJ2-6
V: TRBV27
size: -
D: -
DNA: TGTGCCAGCAGTTCCCCCCCTTCAGGGGCCAACGTCCTGACTTTC
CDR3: CASSSPPSGANVLTF

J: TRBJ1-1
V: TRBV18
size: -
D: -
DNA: TGTGCCAGCTCACCACTCTTGGCGGGGAACACTGAAGCTTTCTTT
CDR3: CASSPLLAGNTEAFF

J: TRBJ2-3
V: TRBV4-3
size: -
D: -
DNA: TGCGCCAGCAGCCGGGGACTTGCAGATACGCAGTATTTT
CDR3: CASSRGLADTQYF

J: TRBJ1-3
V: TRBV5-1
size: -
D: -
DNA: TGCGCCAGCAGCCTGGAAACAGTTGGGTTTGGGGGCACCATATATTTT
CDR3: CASSLETVGFGGTIYF

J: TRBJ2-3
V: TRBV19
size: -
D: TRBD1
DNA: TGTGCCAGTAGTCCGCAAACAGGGGGCCGCACAGATACGCAGTATTTT
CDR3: CASSPQTGGRTDTQYF

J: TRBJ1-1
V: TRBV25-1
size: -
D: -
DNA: TGTGCCAGCAGTGGCTTCGGCTTAGTGAACACTGAAGCTTTCTTT
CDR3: CASSGFGLVNTEAFF

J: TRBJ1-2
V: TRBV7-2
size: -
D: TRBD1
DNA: TGTGCCAGCAGCTTGGGACAGGCCCACTATGGCTACACCTTC
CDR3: CASSLGQAHYGYTF

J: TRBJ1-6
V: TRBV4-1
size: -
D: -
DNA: TGCGCCAGCACGAGTGCCCTCTCCTATAATTCACCCCTCCACTTT
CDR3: CASTSALSYNSPLHF

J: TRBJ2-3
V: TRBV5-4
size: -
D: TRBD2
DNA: TGTGCCAGCAGCTTGGGACTAGCGGGGGACACAGATACGCAGTATTTT
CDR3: CASSLGLAGDTDTQYF